This TCR beta chain was found in a study of cytomegalovirus exposure and HLA in healthy donors. Healthy donors of bone marrow made up the group. Germline V lookup: CDR1 SGHDT, CDR2 YYEEEE. The V end was cut by 4 bases, the J end by 7 bases, with 17 bases between. The CDR3 is 14 amino acids. The PCR contained 60 Vbeta and 13 Jbeta primers. TCRdb keeps only in-frame clones here, not all; method: immunoSEQ multiplex PCR. The sample consists of around 140,000 clones, over 60% of them appearing once. This clone appeared a few times. V gene TRBV5-6 combines with J gene TRBJ2-5, with D possibly TRBD1 on 5 matching bases. Sequencing was performed on PBMCs. The sequence was collected from a woman aged 60-75 years in good health and CMV-seronegative. The CDR3 DNA follows: TGTGCCAGCAGCCCCCAAGACAGTGTGGGGACCCAGTACTTC. This gives the protein CASSPQDSVGTQYF.